This T cell receptor beta chain was identified during a study of cytotoxic CD8 clonotypes in ibrutinib-treated CLL. About the research overall: Investigators reported some 24 partial and 2 complete responses; after median around 68 months, 14 patients remained remitted and roughly twelve progressed. Study-wide points: The study found baseline clonality above age-matched healthy donors, tracking circulating CD8+ T-cell counts.

Worth noting for this clone: Antigen specificity is unknown.

Trimming took off 0 bases at V and 4 bases at J, with 7 bases between the two ends. The CDR3 spans 14 residues. The germline V gene encodes CDR1 MNHNY and CDR2 SVGAGI (reference sequence). The repertoire was sequenced with immunoSEQ multiplex PCR; TCRdb's copy has only in-frame clones and lacks some. The table records around 300,000 clones, about 80% of them present only once. The clonotype was recovered from a human donor with chronic lymphocytic leukemia. The gene calls are TRBV6-6 and TRBJ1-5, with unresolved D. Sequencing used PBMCs, obtained before ibrutinib treatment. The CDR3 reads CASSYSSTNQPQHF. The CDR3 DNA reads TGTGCCAGCAGTTACTCGAGTACAAATCAGCCCCAGCATTTT.